What follows are 23 T cell receptor beta chains derived from one specimen sequenced in a study of blood T cell repertoires in COVID-19. TCRdb keeps only in-frame clones here, not all; method: immunoSEQ multiplex PCR. The sample has around 84,000 clones, more than 85% seen once. Input material: peripheral blood. The receptors derive from an elderly man with active or convalescent COVID-19.

The V and J genes are TRBV18 and TRBJ1-4, with unresolved D. V dropped 5 bases and J dropped 0 bases, with 10 bases sitting between them. CDR3 size: 15 residues. Germline V gives CDR1 KGHSH, CDR2 LQKENI. CDR3 nucleotide sequence: TGTGCCAGCTCAAACCACAGTGCAACTAATGAAAAACTGTTTTTT. It yields the protein CASSNHSATNEKLFF.

V is TRBV4-1 and J is TRBJ2-5, with 7 bases lining up with TRBD2. V was clipped by 4 bases and J by 6 bases; unmatched bases: 8. CDR3 length equals 14 residues. CDR1 and CDR2 (germline): MGHRA, YSYEKL. The CDR3 reads CASSPGRGRQTQYF. Here the CDR3 DNA reads TGCGCCAGCAGCCCTGGGAGGGGACGGCAGACCCAGTACTTC.

The chain is built from TRBV6-1 and TRBJ2-7; the match to TRBD1 covers 8 bases. CDR1 and CDR2 (germline): MNHNS, SASEGT. V shed 0 bases, J shed 0 bases, and the junction held 10 bases outside the gene matches. The CDR3 covers 18 residues. As DNA, the CDR3 is TGTGCCAGCAGTGAAGCACTAACGAGGACAGGGAGCTCCTACGAGCAGTACGTC. Translation: CASSEALTRTGSSYEQYV.

This rearrangement joins TRBV5-1 to TRBJ1-2; 8 bases map to TRBD1. From germline, CDR1 is SGHRS and CDR2 YFSETQ. After removal of 0 bases from V and 7 bases from J, the junction contained 14 bases not matched to a gene. The CDR3 runs 17 residues. CDR3 region: CASSLVTQGALVSGYTF. In nucleotides, the CDR3 is TGCGCCAGCAGCTTGGTTACCCAGGGGGCATTGGTTTCTGGCTACACCTTC.

The chain has TRBV28 and TRBJ2-3, with a weak D call TRBD1 (6 bases). The V end lost 4 bases, the J end lost 1 base, and 15 bases lay between the germline ends. The germline CDR1 and CDR2 sequences are MDHEN and SYDVKM. CDR3 size: 16 residues. As DNA, the CDR3 is TGTGCCAGCAGTTCCCAGGACAGATACGGCACAGATACGCAGTATTTT. Its protein product is CASSSQDRYGTDTQYF.

The chain recombines TRBV19 with TRBJ1-1; D gene ambiguous. In germline, CDR1 is LNHDA, CDR2 SQIVND (reference sequence). This CDR3 is 16 amino acids long. V was trimmed by 3 bases and J by 2 bases, leaving 16 bases between them. The chain's CDR3 is CASSMRAWKGNTEAFF. The CDR3, as DNA: TGTGCCAGTAGTATGAGGGCCTGGAAGGGAAACACTGAAGCTTTCTTT.

The rearrangement links TRBV4-1 to TRBJ2-1; weak D call: TRBD2 (6 bases). The CDR3 loop spans 16 amino acids. CDR1 and CDR2 from the germline V gene are MGHRA and YSYEKL. The germline V and J ends were trimmed by 3 bases and 10 bases, with 22 bases remaining between them. The CDR3 here is CASSHPTSSLSQEQFF. Here the CDR3 DNA reads TGCGCCAGCAGCCACCCCACTAGCTCACTTTCCCAAGAGCAGTTCTTC.

The chain is built from TRBV6-1 and TRBJ2-3; tentatively, D is TRBD2 (5 bases). Trimming left V 2 bases short and J 4 bases short, with 7 bases between. This CDR3 has 13 residues. The germline CDR1 and CDR2 sequences are MNHNS and SASEGT. For the CDR3, the DNA is TGTGCCAGCAGTGAAATGGGAGCAGATACGCAGTATTTT. Its protein is CASSEMGADTQYF.

The V gene is TRBV2, the J gene TRBJ2-5; D unresolved. Trimming stripped 3 bases from V and 9 bases from J, with 17 bases between. The CDR3 totals 14 residues. Germline V gene data show CDR1 as SNHLY and CDR2 as FYNNEI. The CDR3 is CASSELTAASAQYF. The CDR3 nucleotides are TGTGCCAGCAGTGAGTTAACAGCCGCATCGGCCCAGTACTTC.

The V call is TRBV14, the J call TRBJ2-4; TRBD2 matches at 9 bases. This CDR3 has 21 residues. The V gene end was trimmed by 1 base and the J gene end by 0 bases; junction bases not matched to a gene: 16. In germline, CDR1 is SGHDN, CDR2 FVKESK. CDR3 in amino acids: CASSQAHPGGSSGRAKNIQYF. The CDR3 DNA reads as TGTGCCAGCAGCCAAGCTCACCCGGGGGGGAGTAGCGGGAGAGCCAAAAACATTCAGTACTTC.

The chain joins TRBV18 to TRBJ2-7; 7 bases map to TRBD1. Germline CDR1 reads KGHSH; CDR2 reads LQKENI. The CDR3 loop spans 12 amino acids. The J segment lost 7 bases and the V segment lost 4 bases, leaving 4 bases of the junction unmatched. The CDR3 nucleotides read TGTGCCAGCTCACAGATCAGGGGGGAGCAGTACGTC. Its translation is CASSQIRGEQYV.

The gene calls are TRBV7-8 and TRBJ2-5; D gene unclear. CDR1 is SGHVS, CDR2 FQNEAQ, per germline. V gave up 5 bases and J gave up 5 bases, with 9 bases separating them. The CDR3 runs to 12 residues. The CDR3 bases are TGTGCCAGCAGCCCTTGGAGCGAGACCCAGTACTTC. Residues: CASSPWSETQYF.

V is TRBV2 and J is TRBJ1-3; D remains unclear. Germline-derived CDR1 and CDR2 are SNHLY and FYNNEI. The CDR3 runs 16 residues. The ends were cut back, 6 bases at V and 0 bases at J, with 15 bases in the middle. DNA of the CDR3: TGTGCCAGCAGCGGCGGGCCACAAGTCTCTGGAAACACCATATATTTT. It is translated as CASSGGPQVSGNTIYF.

J is TRBJ2-1 and V is TRBV5-1; TRBD2 is a possible D gene (7 bases). The ends were cut back, 5 bases at V and 6 bases at J, with 9 bases in the middle. CDR3 length: 12 amino acids. Per the germline V gene, CDR1 is SGHRS and CDR2 is YFSETQ. The CDR3 DNA is TGCGCCAGCAGTCGGGGGGCCAATGAGCAGTTCTTC. Translated: CASSRGANEQFF.

The V gene is TRBV28, the J gene TRBJ1-6; 7 nucleotides align to TRBD1. Per the germline V gene, CDR1 is MDHEN and CDR2 is SYDVKM. Trimming cost V 4 bases and J 4 bases; bases outside gene matches: 7. The CDR3 runs to 16 residues. CDR3 residues: CASSSQGKGYNSPLHF. The CDR3 nucleotides read TGTGCCAGCAGTTCACAGGGGAAGGGGTATAATTCACCCCTCCACTTT.

The CDR3 DNA reads as TGTGCCTGGAGGGGGGGGCCCGGGGCCAACGTCCTGACTTTC. Translating it yields CAWRGGPGANVLTF. The V call is TRBV30, the J call TRBJ2-6; D might be TRBD2 (7 bases). Germline V lookup: CDR1 GTSNPN, CDR2 SVGIG (reference sequence). V dropped 3 bases and J dropped 4 bases, with 10 bases sitting between them. The CDR3 loop spans 14 amino acids.

The V and J genes are TRBV6-5 and TRBJ1-2; 8 bases map to TRBD1. This CDR3 is 15 amino acids long. CDR1 is MNHEY, CDR2 SVGAGI, per germline. With 7 bases clipped from V and 3 bases from J, the junction kept 10 bases outside the gene matches. The CDR3: CASIRAGGADYGYTF. CDR3 sequence (DNA): TGTGCCAGCATCCGGGCAGGGGGCGCGGACTATGGCTACACCTTC.

This clone occurred once. This chain connects TRBV7-9 to TRBJ1-1; no definite D call. The germline V and J ends were trimmed by 2 bases and 2 bases, with 9 bases remaining between them. The CDR3 length is 14 residues. The germline gives CDR1 SEHNR, CDR2 FQNEAQ (reference sequence). CDR3 sequence (DNA): TGTGCCAGCAGCTTAAGCTCAATAAACACTGAAGCTTTCTTT. Translating gives CASSLSSINTEAFF.

The chain joins TRBV10-3 to TRBJ2-3, with D possibly being TRBD1 (6 bases). CDR1 ENHRY and CDR2 SYGVKD come from the germline V gene. Trimming took off 7 bases at V and 2 bases at J, with 10 bases between the two ends. The CDR3 totals 13 residues. As DNA, the CDR3 is TGTGCCATCATGGGGGCCCTCACAGATACGCAGTATTTT. It is translated as CAIMGALTDTQYF.

The chain has TRBV5-6 and TRBJ1-1; the match to TRBD1 covers 7 bases. CDR3 length: 14 residues. Germline trimming cut 1 base from V and 3 bases from J; bases unmatched to any gene: 3. The germline V gene has CDR1 SGHDT and CDR2 YYEEEE. CDR3 region: CASSLTGVDTEAFF. In DNA form, the CDR3 reads TGTGCCAGCAGCTTGACAGGGGTCGACACTGAAGCTTTCTTT. Drawing the rest from reference TRBV5-6 and TRBJ1-1, the complete variable domain is DAGVTQSPTHLIKTRGQQVTLRCSPKSGHDTVSWYQQALGQGPQFIFQYYEEEERQRGNFPDRFSGHQFPNYSSELNVNALLLGDSALYLCASSLTGVDTEAFFGQGTRLTVV.

DNA of the CDR3: TGTGCCAGCAGCTGGGCAAGCTATGGCTACACCTTC. Amino acid sequence: CASSWASYGYTF. V usage is TRBV12-3 or TRBV12-4 and J usage is TRBJ1-2; D is unclear. This CDR3 is 12 amino acids long. The V and J ends lost 6 bases and 4 bases respectively, with 9 bases between them.

The genes are TRBV5-4 and TRBJ1-2; the D gene is possibly TRBD1 (6 bases). CDR3 length: 15 residues. V was pared by 0 bases and J by 7 bases, with 16 bases between. Per the germline V gene, CDR1 is SGHNT and CDR2 is YYREEE (reference sequence). The CDR3, as DNA: TGTGCCAGCAGCTTGGTTGGGACACCGAAAGTTGGCTACACCTTC. It encodes CASSLVGTPKVGYTF.

The V call is TRBV2, the J call TRBJ2-2; 7 bases match TRBD2. Germline CDR1 SNHLY, CDR2 FYNNEI. This CDR3 comprises 15 residues. The V gene end was trimmed by 4 bases and the J gene end by 4 bases; junction bases not matched to a gene: 6. For the CDR3, the DNA is TGTGCCAGCAGTGTTGGGGGGGGATTCACCGGGGAGCTGTTTTTT. Translating gives CASSVGGGFTGELFF.